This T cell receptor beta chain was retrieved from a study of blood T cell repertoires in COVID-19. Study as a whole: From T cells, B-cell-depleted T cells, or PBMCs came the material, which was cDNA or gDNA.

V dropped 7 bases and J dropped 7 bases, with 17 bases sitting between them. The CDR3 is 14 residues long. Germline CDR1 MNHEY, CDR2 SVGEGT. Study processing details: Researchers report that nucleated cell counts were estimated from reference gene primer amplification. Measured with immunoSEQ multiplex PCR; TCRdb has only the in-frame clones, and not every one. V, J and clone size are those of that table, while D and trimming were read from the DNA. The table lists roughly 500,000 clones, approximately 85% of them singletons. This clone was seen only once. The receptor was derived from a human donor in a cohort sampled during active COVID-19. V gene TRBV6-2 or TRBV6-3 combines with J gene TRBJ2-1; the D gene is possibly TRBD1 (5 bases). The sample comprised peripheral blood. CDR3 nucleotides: TGTGCCAGCATCCCCCAGGGTATTAGAAATGAGCAGTTCTTC. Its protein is CASIPQGIRNEQFF.